The entry below gives a single T cell receptor (beta chain) sequence along with its context. The antigen is undetermined. This sample is part of a study of OX40 agonist ivuxolimab in advanced cancers. Whole-study findings and limits: CD4+ and CD8+ blood T cells expanded clonally by week 6 at 0.1 to 3.0 mg/kg. Part of the nonresponder group also had normalized T-cell clonal expansion that was low.

The CDR3 has 15 residues. V gave up 2 bases and J gave up 5 bases, with 16 bases separating them. CDR1 is SNHLY and CDR2 is FYNNEI in the germline V gene. Data came from immunoSEQ multiplex PCR; TCRdb stores just in-frame clones and leaves some out. The table has roughly 50,000 clones, 85% to 90% seen once. The sequence came from an adult with an advanced solid tumor such as melanoma, head and neck, liver or kidney cancer. The V call is TRBV2, the J call TRBJ2-7; D could derive from TRBD1 or TRBD2 (5 bases each). Here the sequenced sample was CD4+ or CD8+ T cells sorted from blood, taken in a trial of the OX40 agonist ivuxolimab. The CDR3 DNA is TGTGCCAGCAGTGAACCGCATCGGGGACCAAACGAGCAGTACTTC. This sequence encodes CASSEPHRGPNEQYF.